This TCR beta chain was profiled in a study of T-cell reconstitution after alpha-beta-depleted transplantation in children. Molecular barcoding with unique molecular identifiers was used for the TCRbeta library. TCRdb reprocessed the PCR reads with MiXCR, giving one entry per CDR3 protein. The sample has around 670,000 distinct CDR3 sequences, around 14% seen once. The CDR3 sequence is 12 residues long. CDR1 and CDR2 from the germline V gene are DFQATT and SNEGSKA (reference sequence). The table lists this clonotype with many counts. Its antigen is not identified. Findings of the study overall: Expanded clones from the graft, numbering several hundred, reportedly supplied alpha-beta T cells about two months after transplant. There were some patients whose high TCRbeta diversity at day 60 came from surviving recipient T cells and thymic progenitors. T cells produced anew were the main source of T-cell counts and diversity one year after transplant.

The chain recombines TRBV20-1 with TRBJ2-2, with a tentative D call TRBD2 (5 bases). The material sequenced was PBMCs, taken before TCRalphabeta/CD19-depleted stem cell transplant. The receptor's source is a girl aged 2 to 10 with congenital amegakaryocytic thrombocytopenia, due to receive a stem cell transplant. The CDR3 DNA reads as TGCAGCACTACCGGGGACACCGGGGAGCTGTTTTTT. Translating it yields CSTTGDTGELFF.